This paragraph reports one TCR beta chain. The record originates from a study of low-dose radiotherapy and immunotherapy resistance in tumors. The length of the CDR3 is 13 residues. Germline assignment: CDR1 SNHLY and CDR2 FYNNEI. Trimming pared 7 bases from V and 3 bases from J, leaving 13 bases between. First-strand cDNA relied on TRAV- and TRBV-specific primers spanning alpha and beta chains. TCR amplification involved about 21 PCR cycles with a constant-region primer and V-primer adapter. TCRdb passed the reads through MiXCR, listing each CDR3 protein once. The sample includes 70,000 to 95,000 distinct CDR3 sequences, roughly a sixth of them seen just once. The time point was: before trial treatment.

The sequence was collected from a male donor with prostate cancer. The genes are TRBV2 and TRBJ2-7, with a tentative D call TRBD1 (5 bases). The source was PBMCs, collected before treatment. CDR3 in amino acids: CASTLDMYYEQYF. Here the CDR3 DNA reads TGTGCCAGCACTCTGGACATGTACTACGAGCAGTACTTC.